Listed below are T cell receptor beta chains from one sample, sequenced in a study of CD8 T cells in Susac syndrome. Using its own MiXCR run on the immunoSEQ multiplex PCR reads, TCRdb lists one record per CDR3 protein. The table lists approximately 190,000 distinct CDR3 sequences, approximately 95% of them singletons. Sequencing was carried out using CD8+ T cells from PBMCs. The receptors derive from a human donor with Susac syndrome. Each CDR3 is given without its conserved first and last residue. Each record gives: V gene, CDR3 protein.

TRBV3-1 | ASSQLDRGGLSYEQY
TRBV18 | ASSPGQRHYEQY
TRBV5-1 | ASSDGTGSYEQY
TRBV10-3 | ATLKPSSYNEQF
TRBV27 | ASSFTTGSNQPQH
TRBV15 | ATSGQGNQPQH
TRBV19 | ASLSGSYEQY
TRBV12-3/TRBV12-4 | ASRQRGDTEAF
TRBV11-1 | ASREQGTEETQY
TRBV2 | AGRSGYTYEQY
TRBV7-9 | ASSLPQDYNYGYT
TRBV6-5 | ASGRTGTDGYT
TRBV10-3 | AIRGDSSSYEQY
TRBV20-1 | SAQRRPNEQF
TRBV13 | ASSQQREGHEQF
TRBV6-1 | ASSEDVGQGYEQF
TRBV6-2/TRBV6-3 | ASSTGDLYIQY
TRBV14 | ASSQVGGMNTEAF
TRBV14 | ASSTGGQNEQF
TRBV5-1 | ASNSDTQY
TRBV10-2 | ASSEPSGGPPFRTDTQY
TRBV10-2 | ASSEPGLAGPHEQY
TRBV19 | ASSILPGGDLDTEAF
TRBV28 | ASSLLGSTEETQY
TRBV25-1 | ASSAQGNYYEQY
TRBV29-1 | SAIHRGGTDTQY
TRBV27 | ASSLSSYSTDTQY
TRBV11-2 | ASSLIGQQY
TRBV6-5 | ASTFAENTEAF
TRBV3-1 | ASSDSTSYEQY
TRBV27 | ASSSGQGPSYEQY
TRBV11-2 | ASSLDPQRNYGYT
TRBV9 | ASRGQEETQY
TRBV5-6 | ASSFTSGTLGKNEQF
TRBV7-9 | ASSYAERSTDTQY
TRBV6-5 | ASLGSDTDTQY
TRBV12-3/TRBV12-4 | ASSLGSWNTEAF
TRBV20-1 | SARSDSPLH
TRBV12-3/TRBV12-4 | ASSLGQREQY
TRBV5-6 | ASSFEGQPQH
TRBV11-2 | ASSLTAGATFDSNQPQH